This TCR beta chain was sequenced in a study of cytomegalovirus exposure and HLA in healthy donors. Study-level findings and limits: Many donors carried some public TCRs, although rarity characterized most TCR sequences.

CDR3 size: 15 residues. Germline CDR1 KGHSH, CDR2 LQKENI. The V and J ends lost 6 bases and 3 bases respectively, with 17 bases between them. Comments on this clone: The antigen remains undetermined.

PCR employed 60 Vbeta and 13 Jbeta primers. Sequencing used immunoSEQ multiplex PCR; TCRdb keeps in-frame clones, though not all of them. The sample lists some 120,000 clones, approximately 80% seen once, with around 1.5% in the top ten. Sequencing was performed on PBMCs. The TCR comes from a woman younger than 35 in good health and CMV-seronegative. J is TRBJ2-5 and V is TRBV18, with a tentative D call TRBD1 (6 bases). The CDR3 reads CASSPPGHIEETQYF. For the CDR3, the DNA is TGTGCCAGCTCGCCGCCGGGACACATAGAAGAGACCCAGTACTTC.